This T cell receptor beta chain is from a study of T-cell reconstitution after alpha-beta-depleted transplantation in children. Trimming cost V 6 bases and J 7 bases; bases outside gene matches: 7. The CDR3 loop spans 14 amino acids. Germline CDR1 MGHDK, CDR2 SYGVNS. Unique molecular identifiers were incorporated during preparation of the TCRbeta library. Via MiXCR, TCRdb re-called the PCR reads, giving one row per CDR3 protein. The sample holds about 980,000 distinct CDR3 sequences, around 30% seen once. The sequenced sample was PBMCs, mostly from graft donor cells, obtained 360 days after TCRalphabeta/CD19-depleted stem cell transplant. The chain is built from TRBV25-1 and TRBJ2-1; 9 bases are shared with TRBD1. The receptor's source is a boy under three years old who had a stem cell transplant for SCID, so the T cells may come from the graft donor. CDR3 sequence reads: CASSEGQGRNEQFF. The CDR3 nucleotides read TGTGCCAGCAGCGAAGGACAGGGGAGGAATGAGCAGTTCTTC.